This T cell receptor beta chain originates from a study of T cell responses to AZD1222 COVID-19 vaccine. Notes on the study in general: Spike-specific TCR breadth and depth rose after two AZD1222 doses.

About this clone: Antigen unknown.

The germline V gene encodes CDR1 SGHTA and CDR2 FQGTGA. V lost 7 bases, J lost 0 bases, and 13 bases lay in between. The CDR3 contains 15 residues. Method: immunoSEQ multiplex PCR; TCRdb's copy keeps in-frame clones and lacks some. Seen here are about 200,000 clones, around 90% observed once, and the top ten hold less than 4.5%. The V gene is TRBV7-3, the J gene TRBJ2-1; D not resolved. The specimen was peripheral blood, collected 28 days after the second dose of the MenACWY control vaccine. The receptor's source is an adult who received the MenACWY meningococcal vaccine as a control. As DNA, the CDR3 is TGTGCCAGCACTCCAGACTCGAGCTCCTACAATGAGCAGTTCTTC. It specifies CASTPDSSSYNEQFF.